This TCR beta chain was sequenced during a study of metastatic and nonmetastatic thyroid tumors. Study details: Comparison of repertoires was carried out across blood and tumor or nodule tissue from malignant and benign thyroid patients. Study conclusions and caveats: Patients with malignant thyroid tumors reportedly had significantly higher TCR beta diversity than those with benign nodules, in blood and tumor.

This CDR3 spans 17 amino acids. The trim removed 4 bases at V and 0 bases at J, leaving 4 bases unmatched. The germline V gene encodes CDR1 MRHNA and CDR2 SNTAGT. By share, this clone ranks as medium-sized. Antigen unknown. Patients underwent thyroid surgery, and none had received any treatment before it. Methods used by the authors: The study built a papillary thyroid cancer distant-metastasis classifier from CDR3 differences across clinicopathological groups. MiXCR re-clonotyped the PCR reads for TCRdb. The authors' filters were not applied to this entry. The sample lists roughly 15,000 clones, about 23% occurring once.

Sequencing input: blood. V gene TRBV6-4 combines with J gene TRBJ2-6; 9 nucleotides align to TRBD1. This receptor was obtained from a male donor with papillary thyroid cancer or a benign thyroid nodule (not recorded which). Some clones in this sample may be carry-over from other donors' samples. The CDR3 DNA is TGTGCCAGCAGTGGGACAGGGGACCTCTCTGGGGCCAACGTCCTGACTTTC. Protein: CASSGTGDLSGANVLTF.